The 22 T cell receptor beta chains reported below all come from one sample, sequenced in a study of identical twins. TCRdb fed the 5' RACE reads into MiXCR, producing one record per CDR3 protein. This sample has 270,000 or so distinct CDR3 sequences; about 8.5% occur once, and the top ten carry 2.5% to 3.5%. These data were likewise used in another study, on yellow fever vaccine responses in identical twins.

Sequenced sample: CD8+ T cells sorted from blood. These receptors all stem from a woman aged 18-29 years in good health.

This clonotype turned up a few times. The chain has TRBV27 and TRBJ2-7; tentatively, D is TRBD2 (7 bases). V was trimmed by 8 bases and J by 2 bases, leaving 13 bases between them. The CDR3 sequence is 13 residues long. The germline V gene encodes CDR1 MNHEY and CDR2 SMNVEV (reference sequence). The DNA for the CDR3 is TGTGCCAGCCACAGGGAGGGGCCCTACGAGCAGTACTTC. Protein product: CASHREGPYEQYF.

This clonotype was seen many times. The rearrangement links TRBV5-1 to TRBJ2-2; a possible D gene is TRBD2 (6 bases). Germline CDR1 is SGHRS and CDR2 is YFSETQ. The germline V and J ends were trimmed by 0 bases and 3 bases, with 12 bases remaining between them. The CDR3 is 16 amino acids. The CDR3 DNA reads as TGCGCCAGCAGCTTGGCAACGGGACTTTACACCGGGGAGCTGTTTTTT. Translation gives CASSLATGLYTGELFF.

This clonotype showed up just a few times. The chain couples TRBV7-9 to TRBJ2-7; possible D gene TRBD1, 5 bases. The CDR3 runs to 13 residues. With 5 bases removed from V and 7 bases from J, the gap between germline ends came to 15 bases. Germline CDR1 is SEHNR and CDR2 is FQNEAQ (reference sequence). For the CDR3, the DNA is TGTGCCAGCAGCCCCATAGCAGGGTGGGAGCAGTACTTC. Protein: CASSPIAGWEQYF.

This clonotype came up many times. This sequence joins TRBV20-1 and TRBJ2-7; D remains ambiguous. Germline loops: CDR1 DFQATT, CDR2 SNEGSKA (reference sequence). The CDR3 covers 14 residues. With 1 base removed from V and 2 bases from J, the gap between germline ends came to 12 bases. The CDR3 sequence: CSARAHPGAYEQYF. Here the CDR3 DNA reads TGCAGTGCTAGAGCCCACCCCGGTGCCTACGAGCAGTACTTC.

V is TRBV4-3 and J is TRBJ2-7; a weak D match, TRBD1 (5 bases). V dropped 0 bases and J dropped 2 bases, with 8 bases sitting between them. In germline, CDR1 is LGHNA, CDR2 YSLEER. This CDR3 contains 14 residues. DNA of the CDR3: TGCGCCAGCAGCCAAGATGCCAGGGCCTACGAGCAGTACTTC. Its protein product is CASSQDARAYEQYF.

This clonotype was seen a handful of times. V usage is TRBV4-1 and J usage is TRBJ2-7; D may correspond to TRBD1 or TRBD2 (5 bases each). Trimming pared 1 base from V and 6 bases from J, leaving 13 bases between. This CDR3 is built from 14 residues. The germline gives CDR1 MGHRA, CDR2 YSYEKL. This CDR3 is CASSQGDGHLEQYF. The CDR3 coding sequence is TGCGCCAGCAGCCAAGGGGACGGCCACCTCGAGCAGTACTTC.

J is TRBJ1-2 and V is TRBV20-1, with a possible D match to TRBD1 (6 bases). Trimming took off 0 bases at V and 4 bases at J, with 12 bases between the two ends. This CDR3 region has 14 residues. Germline V gene sequence: CDR1 DFQATT, CDR2 SNEGSKA (reference sequence). The CDR3 DNA reads as TGCAGTGCTAGAGAACAGGGCCCTATCTATGGCTACACCTTC. Translation: CSAREQGPIYGYTF.

The chain recombines TRBV7-9 with TRBJ2-1; possibly TRBD2 for D (5 bases). Germline CDR1 is SEHNR and CDR2 is FQNEAQ (reference sequence). Trimming cost V 0 bases and J 7 bases, with 7 bases left between them. The length of the CDR3 is 13 residues. The CDR3 DNA reads as TGTGCCAGCAGCTTAGCCCGAGGGAATGAGCAGTTCTTC. Translation: CASSLARGNEQFF.

The chain couples TRBV12-3 or TRBV12-4 to TRBJ1-2; 10 nucleotides align to TRBD1. The CDR3 totals 16 residues. The ends lost 0 bases at V and 8 bases at J; junction bases unmatched: 9. CDR3 sequence reads: CASSLAPGTGEEGYTF. The CDR3 DNA sequence: TGTGCCAGCAGTTTAGCGCCCGGGACAGGGGAGGAGGGCTACACCTTC.

This clonotype was detected only a few times. The CDR3 DNA reads as TGTGCCAGCAGTATTATAGTGGATACGCAGTATTTT. Its protein product is CASSIIVDTQYF. The rearrangement links TRBV12-3 or TRBV12-4 to TRBJ2-3; D ambiguous. V was clipped by 5 bases and J by 6 bases, with 9 bases between them. The CDR3 loop spans 12 amino acids.

There are a few counts of this clonotype. The genes are TRBV5-1 and TRBJ2-2; weak D call: TRBD1 (6 bases). The V gene lost 3 bases and the J gene lost 5 bases, with 14 bases spanning the gap. Germline V gene sequence: CDR1 SGHRS, CDR2 YFSETQ. CDR3 length: 15 amino acids. The CDR3 nucleotides are TGCGCCAGCAGCTCTGGACAGACCTCTACCGGGGAGCTGTTTTTT. It specifies CASSSGQTSTGELFF.

The chain couples TRBV29-1 to TRBJ1-3, with D tentatively TRBD1 (5 bases). V lost 2 bases to trimming and J lost 4 bases, with 12 bases between them. Germline CDR1 reads SQVTM; CDR2 reads ANQGSEA. The CDR3 has 14 residues. The CDR3 spells CSVENQGSGNTIYF. In nucleotides, the CDR3 is TGCAGCGTTGAAAACCAGGGAAGCGGAAACACCATATATTTT.

The V call is TRBV7-9, the J call TRBJ2-5; the D is unclear. V lost 2 bases to trimming and J lost 5 bases, with 9 bases between them. The CDR3 contains 13 residues. From germline, CDR1 is SEHNR and CDR2 FQNEAQ (reference sequence). CDR3 coding DNA: TGTGCCAGCAGCTTAATAACGAGCGAGACCCAGTACTTC. This encodes CASSLITSETQYF. Variable domain in full (rest from reference TRBV7-9 and TRBJ2-5): DTGVSQNPRHKITKRGQNVTFRCDPISEHNRLYWYRQTLGQGPEFLTYFQNEAQLEKSRLLSDRFSAERPKGSFSTLEIQRTEQGDSAMYLCASSLITSETQYFGPGTRLLVL.

The chain combines TRBV11-2 with TRBJ2-7; unclear D gene. This CDR3 spans 12 amino acids. V lost 3 bases and J lost 6, with 9 bases in between. Germline loops: CDR1 SGHAT, CDR2 FQNNGV. The CDR3 bases are TGTGCCAGCAGCTTGAACCCCCGCGAGCAGTACTTC. This translates into CASSLNPREQYF.

This clonotype was counted a few times. CDR3 nucleotides: TGTGCCAGCAGCTCCGGAGGTCGGACTAGCCATCCCAATGAGCAGTTCTTC. Its translation is CASSSGGRTSHPNEQFF. The V call is TRBV7-6, the J call TRBJ2-1; 8 nucleotides align to TRBD2. The junction had 14 bases not matched to a gene; V was cut back by 4 bases and J by 6 bases. The CDR3 runs to 17 residues. The germline gives CDR1 SGHVS, CDR2 FNYEAQ.

This clonotype was seen ten or more times. This chain links TRBV29-1 with TRBJ2-1; TRBD2 is a possible D gene (6 bases). The V gene lost 0 bases and the J gene lost 6 bases, with 12 bases spanning the gap. CDR3 size: 14 residues. The germline V gene has CDR1 SQVTM and CDR2 ANQGSEA. The CDR3 DNA reads as TGCAGCGTTGAAGATCCTGGGGGGAGCAATGAGCAGTTCTTC. Translated: CSVEDPGGSNEQFF.

Many counts were recorded for this clonotype. CDR3 residues: CSARTDGEQYF. Written as DNA, the CDR3 is TGCAGCGCCCGGACGGACGGCGAGCAGTACTTC. This chain links TRBV29-1 with TRBJ2-7; the D is unclear. There are 11 residues in the CDR3. Per the germline V gene, CDR1 is SQVTM and CDR2 is ANQGSEA. Trimming removed 7 bases from V and 6 bases from J, with 13 bases in between.

The chain has TRBV28 and TRBJ2-3; TRBD2 might be the D (7 bases). The CDR3 runs to 15 residues. The V end was cut by 2 bases, the J end by 3 bases, with 12 bases between. Germline CDR1 MDHEN, CDR2 SYDVKM. CDR3 loop: CASSLRRGGTDTQYF. DNA of the CDR3: TGTGCCAGCAGTTTACGTAGGGGGGGGACAGATACGCAGTATTTT. Full variable domain (outside the CDR3, taken from reference TRBV28 and TRBJ2-3): DVKVTQSSRYLVKRTGEKVFLECVQDMDHENMFWYRQDPGLGLRLIYFSYDVKMKEKGDIPEGYSVSREKKERFSLILESASTNQTSMYLCASSLRRGGTDTQYFGPGTRLTVL.

The J gene is TRBJ2-2, the V gene TRBV7-6; D gene ambiguous. Trimming shortened V by 2 bases and J by 9 bases, and 13 bases separated the two germline ends. Germline V gene lookup returns CDR1 SGHVS and CDR2 FNYEAQ. The CDR3 has 14 amino acids. The CDR3 region has the DNA TGTGCCAGCAGCTTAACTAAAGGTGTCCGGGAGCTGTTTTTT. Protein product: CASSLTKGVRELFF.

For this clonotype: A read error may be the cause here, since a much bigger clone is one base away. The chain carries TRBV20-1 and TRBJ2-7; a possible D gene is TRBD1 (6 bases). The CDR3 covers 16 residues. Germline V lookup: CDR1 DFQATT, CDR2 SNEGSKA (reference sequence). The chain's CDR3 is CSAREIGDTISYQQYF. In DNA form, the CDR3 reads TGCAGTGCTAGGGAGATAGGGGACACCATCTCCTACCAGCAGTACTTC.

This clonotype was counted at least ten times. V usage is TRBV7-8 and J usage is TRBJ2-2; D is undetermined. The V end was cut by 0 bases, the J end by 0 bases, with 8 bases between. CDR1 and CDR2 from the germline V gene are SGHVS and FQNEAQ. The CDR3 has 16 amino acids. The CDR3 DNA sequence: TGTGCCAGCAGCTTAGCCGACGGAACGAACACCGGGGAGCTGTTTTTT. Its translation is CASSLADGTNTGELFF.

The chain uses TRBV7-6 and TRBJ2-1; TRBD2 might be the D (5 bases). The V gene lost 1 base and the J gene lost 0 bases, with 13 bases spanning the gap. From germline, CDR1 is SGHVS and CDR2 FNYEAQ. This CDR3 is built from 17 residues. CDR3 sequence (DNA): TGTGCCAGCAGCTTAGAACCTAGCTGGAGCTCCTACAATGAGCAGTTCTTC. This encodes CASSLEPSWSSYNEQFF.